Listed below are T cell receptor beta chains from one sample, sequenced in a study of response to subunit inactivated influenza vaccine. MiXCR was run by TCRdb on the RT-PCR reads, yielding one entry per CDR3 protein. Here the sample spans 500,000 to 550,000 distinct CDR3 sequences, less than 8% being singletons. This specimen was PBMCs from blood, taken 23 months after vaccination. These receptor sequences come from a man between 50 and 69 years old who received an inactivated influenza vaccine. Each CDR3 is given with its conserved first and last residue. D genes are given only for firm matches. Some rows have no size entry. The others give once, few or many, or a class for an expanded clone.

>TRBJ2-1|-|TRBV7-2|-
CASSLSRDYNEQFF
TGTGCCAGCAGCCTTAGCAGGGATTACAATGAGCAGTTCTTC
>TRBJ2-6|-|TRBV20-1|few
CSATAGRTTSGANVLTF
TGCAGTGCAACGGCAGGGCGAACTACCTCTGGGGCCAACGTCCTGACTTTC
>TRBJ2-6|TRBD1|TRBV23-1|few
CASNGPFGTGGAEGANVLTF
TGCGCCAGCAATGGCCCATTCGGGACAGGGGGCGCAGAAGGGGCCAACGTCCTGACTTTC
>TRBJ2-5|-|TRBV7-9|few
CASSLLKGKGFGTQYF
TGTGCCAGCAGCTTACTCAAGGGCAAGGGGTTTGGGACCCAGTACTTC
>TRBJ2-1|TRBD2|TRBV4-3|few
CASSPWTSGGARYNEQFF
TGCGCCAGCAGCCCTTGGACTAGCGGGGGGGCCCGGTACAATGAGCAGTTCTTC
>TRBJ2-1|-|TRBV6-1|few
CASSPRGPGSYNEQFF
TGTGCCAGCAGTCCAAGAGGGCCGGGCTCCTACAATGAGCAGTTCTTC
>TRBJ2-1|-|TRBV20-1|many
CSASPHSNEQFF
TGCAGTGCTAGTCCCCACAGCAATGAGCAGTTCTTC
>TRBJ2-2|-|TRBV12-3/TRBV12-4|-
CVSTLTSGRRDGELFF
TGTGTCAGCACTTTAACGTCGGGCAGAAGGGACGGGGAGCTGTTTTTT
>TRBJ2-3|-|TRBV7-2|few
CASSFANSRQYF
TGTGCCAGCAGCTTTGCCAATTCGAGGCAGTATTTT
>TRBJ2-1|TRBD2|TRBV15|few
CATGASGRSLVNEQFF
TGTGCCACCGGGGCTAGCGGGAGATCTCTAGTCAATGAGCAGTTCTTC
>TRBJ2-5|-|TRBV28|many
CASRGTGVWTQYF
TGTGCCAGCAGGGGGACGGGAGTTTGGACCCAGTACTTC
>TRBJ2-1|-|TRBV4-1|many
CASSQDLGRGPYNEQFF
TGCGCCAGCAGCCAAGATCTAGGGCGGGGTCCCTACAATGAGCAGTTCTTC
>TRBJ2-3|-|TRBV20-1|few
CSARDPRTDTQYF
TGCAGTGCTAGAGATCCTAGGACAGATACGCAGTATTTT
>TRBJ2-3|-|TRBV12-3/TRBV12-4|-
CASSDIRDKDTQYF
TGTGCCAGCAGTGACATCCGGGACAAAGATACGCAGTATTTT
>TRBJ1-2|TRBD1|TRBV12-3/TRBV12-4|few
CASSARGDRGYGYTF
TGTGCCAGCAGTGCTCGGGGGGACAGGGGTTACGGCTACACCTTC
>TRBJ2-1|-|TRBV6-2/TRBV6-3|-
CASGEIDSEQFF
TGTGCCTCGGGGGAGATTGATAGTGAGCAGTTCTTC
>TRBJ2-1|TRBD2|TRBV10-2|-
CASGGGLGAGGRNEQFF
TGCGCCAGCGGGGGGGGTCTCGGAGCGGGAGGAAGGAATGAGCAGTTCTTC
>TRBJ2-7|-|TRBV29-1|-
CSVAAPIGARRVYEQYF
TGCAGCGTGGCAGCCCCCATAGGGGCCCGGAGAGTCTACGAGCAGTACTTC
>TRBJ2-7|TRBD2|TRBV29-1|many
CSVVGQPQTAGAGEQYF
TGCAGCGTTGTGGGTCAGCCGCAGACGGCGGGAGCGGGCGAGCAGTACTTC
>TRBJ1-1|-|TRBV6-1|few
CAIRGAGEAFF
TGTGCCATCAGGGGAGCGGGTGAAGCTTTCTTT
>TRBJ1-1|-|TRBV7-9|many
CASSFGGVAFF
TGTGCCAGCAGCTTTGGGGGGGTAGCTTTCTTT
>TRBJ1-5|-|TRBV27|few
CASSPTRTTFGNQPQHF
TGTGCCAGCAGTCCTACACGGACGACGTTCGGCAATCAGCCCCAGCATTTT
>TRBJ2-1|TRBD1|TRBV20-1|-
CSGQALSSYNEQFF
TGCAGCGGACAGGCACTTAGCTCCTACAATGAGCAGTTCTTC
>TRBJ1-3|-|TRBV5-1|many
CASSLEQASRGNTIYF
TGCGCCAGCAGCTTGGAGCAGGCCTCCCGTGGAAACACCATATATTTT
>TRBJ2-7|TRBD1|TRBV20-1|few
CSASGDRGPSYEQYF
TGCAGTGCTAGTGGGGACAGGGGGCCCTCCTACGAGCAGTACTTC
>TRBJ2-7|TRBD1|TRBV6-1|few
CASSERDRSEGIYEQYF
TGTGCCAGCAGTGAAAGGGACAGATCAGAGGGGATCTACGAGCAGTACTTC
>TRBJ2-5|-|TRBV12-3/TRBV12-4|few
CASSLNLGGETQYF
TGTGCCAGCAGTTTGAACCTGGGGGGTGAGACCCAGTACTTC
>TRBJ1-2|-|TRBV12-3/TRBV12-4|few
CAIEGGDRGTSGYTF
TGTGCCATCGAGGGAGGCGACCGAGGGACGAGTGGCTACACCTTC
>TRBJ2-6|-|TRBV5-1|few
CASSLEGANVLTF
TGCGCCAGCAGCTTGGAGGGTGCCAACGTCCTGACTTTC
>TRBJ1-1|-|TRBV4-3|-
CASSQGKTANTEAFF
TGCGCCAGCAGCCAAGGCAAGACAGCGAACACTGAAGCTTTCTTT
>TRBJ2-1|TRBD2|TRBV5-8|-
CASRRPGTSGRNEQFF
TGTGCCAGCAGGAGGCCAGGGACTAGCGGTAGGAATGAGCAGTTCTTC
>TRBJ1-1|-|TRBV7-9|-
CASSSGGGGGTEAFF
TGTGCCAGCAGCTCAGGCGGGGGCGGGGGGACTGAAGCTTTCTTT
>TRBJ2-7|-|TRBV30|few
CAWSVKGKQYF
TGTGCCTGGAGTGTGAAGGGGAAGCAGTACTTC
>TRBJ2-2|-|TRBV4-3|-
CASSQESRGLAVSPGELFF
TGCGCCAGCAGCCAAGAAAGCCGAGGACTGGCCGTCTCACCCGGGGAGCTGTTTTTT
>TRBJ2-7|-|TRBV12-3/TRBV12-4|-
CASRTTPGGEQYF
TGTGCCAGCAGGACGACCCCGGGCGGGGAGCAGTACTTC
>TRBJ2-1|-|TRBV28|-
CASSFTGYYNEQFF
TGTGCCAGCAGTTTCACGGGTTACTACAATGAGCAGTTCTTC
>TRBJ1-1|TRBD1|TRBV3-1|many
CASSYGTGNTEAFF
TGTGCCAGCAGCTACGGGACAGGGAACACTGAAGCTTTCTTT
>TRBJ2-3|TRBD2|TRBV4-2|few
CASSPSGFDTDTQYF
TGTGCCAGCAGTCCTAGCGGATTTGACACAGATACGCAGTATTTT
>TRBJ1-6|TRBD1|TRBV12-3/TRBV12-4|many
CASSLSAGGNSPLHF
TGTGCCAGCAGTTTATCGGCAGGGGGAAATTCACCCCTCCACTTT
>TRBJ1-1|-|TRBV14|many
CASSQFGSPRTRGTEAFF
TGTGCCAGCAGCCAATTTGGGTCCCCAAGGACCCGGGGCACTGAAGCTTTCTTT
>TRBJ1-1|-|TRBV28|-
CASKIRAPGAEAFF
TGTGCCAGCAAAATAAGGGCACCCGGCGCTGAAGCTTTCTTT
>TRBJ2-4|TRBD1|TRBV12-3/TRBV12-4|few
CASNYRGLGKNIQYF
TGTGCCAGCAATTACAGGGGGTTGGGGAAAAACATTCAGTACTTC
>TRBJ2-3|TRBD2|TRBV2|-
CASRGLRREDTQYF
TGTGCCAGCAGGGGACTAAGAAGGGAAGATACGCAGTATTTT
>TRBJ2-1|-|TRBV20-1|many
CSARGTGASSYNEQFF
TGCAGTGCTAGAGGAACGGGGGCCAGCTCCTACAATGAGCAGTTCTTC
>TRBJ2-5|TRBD2|TRBV20-1|-
CSASGGRAGETQYF
TGCAGTGCTAGCGGCGGGAGGGCCGGGGAGACCCAGTACTTC
>TRBJ2-3|-|TRBV29-1|few
CSLGPGDTQYF
TGCAGCCTCGGCCCGGGAGATACGCAGTATTTT
>TRBJ1-1|-|TRBV4-3|many
CASSRTGQTEAFF
TGCGCCAGCAGCCGAACGGGACAAACTGAAGCTTTCTTT
>TRBJ1-5|TRBD1|TRBV29-1|-
CSVADRGFGNQPQHF
TGCAGCGTCGCTGACAGGGGGTTCGGCAATCAGCCCCAGCATTTT
>TRBJ1-5|-|TRBV4-2|-
CASSQEGFQNQPQHF
TGTGCCAGCAGCCAAGAAGGTTTCCAAAATCAGCCCCAGCATTTT
>TRBJ2-3|-|TRBV20-1|-
CSARDPTTGAAIDTQYF
TGCAGTGCTAGAGATCCAACAACTGGGGCCGCTATAGATACGCAGTATTTT
>TRBJ1-2|-|TRBV28|many
CASSPRQFYSGYTF
TGTGCCAGCAGTCCAAGGCAGTTTTATTCAGGCTACACCTTC
>TRBJ2-3|TRBD2|TRBV2|-
CASSAGTSGRFSTDTQYF
TGTGCCAGCAGTGCCGGGACTAGCGGGAGGTTTAGCACAGATACGCAGTATTTT
>TRBJ2-5|TRBD2|TRBV12-3/TRBV12-4|-
CASSLGLAGAGETQYF
TGTGCCAGCAGTCTGGGACTAGCGGGAGCCGGCGAGACCCAGTACTTC
>TRBJ1-1|-|TRBV28|few
CASSLGRVTEAFF
TGTGCCAGCAGTTTGGGGCGGGTTACTGAAGCTTTCTTT
>TRBJ2-5|-|TRBV5-1|-
CASSVQGTDETQYF
TGCGCCAGCAGCGTACAGGGAACGGATGAGACCCAGTACTTC
>TRBJ2-6|-|TRBV6-1|-
CASSPRVVAISGANVLTF
TGTGCCAGCAGCCCCAGAGTAGTGGCGATCTCTGGGGCCAACGTCCTGACTTTC
>TRBJ1-1|-|TRBV3-1|many
CASSQAHGIRNTEAFF
TGTGCCAGCAGCCAAGCCCACGGCATTAGGAACACTGAAGCTTTCTTT
>TRBJ1-4|-|TRBV4-3|-
CASSQAFDMGRKLFF
TGCGCCAGCAGCCAAGCCTTCGACATGGGTCGGAAACTGTTTTTT
>TRBJ2-3|-|TRBV7-9|-
CASSLRLVTDTQYF
TGTGCCAGCAGCTTGAGACTAGTAACAGATACGCAGTATTTT